This T cell receptor beta chain was identified during a study of blood T cell repertoires in COVID-19 (dated by TCRdb to 2018 to 2021). About the investigation overall: The collaborator samples originated in the United States, Italy and Spain and spanned the acute and convalescent phases of COVID-19. The repertoires were released in a freely available public database meant as a resource for research on the immune response to SARS-CoV-2. A de-identified subject ID, COVID-19 status, age in years and sex were almost always included in the sample metadata. The samples were drawn from the first 160 participants of the ongoing ImmuneRACE study and from over a thousand subjects provided by 6 global collaborators. Where available, HLA class I and class II types were obtained from metadata supplied by the sample provider rather than from assay-based typing. The dataset comprised deeply sampled blood TCRbeta repertoires from subjects exposed to, actively infected with, or recovered from COVID-19. The material from the prospective study consisted of cDNA or gDNA derived from T cells, B-cell-depleted T cells, or PBMCs.

Broad study findings and their caveats: The quantity of clinical and demographic metadata differed by source and by participant and was supplied without curation.

Each collaborating institution followed its own protocols to collect whole blood in K2EDTA tubes. For TCRbeta analysis, collaborators shipped samples in one of three forms: frozen whole blood, isolated PBMCs, or DNA extracted from either of those sample types. TCRbeta CDR3 regions were amplified from genomic DNA by means of the immunoSEQ Assay, a bias-controlled multiplex PCR. Concerning the study's data processing: Nucleated cell counts per sample were estimated from amplification of reference gene primers within the assay. Sequence reads were collapsed and filtered to measure the absolute abundance of every unique TCRbeta CDR3 rearrangement. For each sample, productive Simpson clonality was calculated as the square root of Simpson's diversity index across productive rearrangements. Entries here come from immuneACCESS through TCRdb and include only in-frame sequences with V and J called. Some clones fail to appear in such tables; in the studies checked, an unresolved V gene covers under half of the shortfall, and the cause of the remainder is unknown. V and J calls and clone size are copied from that table; D and trimming were computed from the DNA. A total of roughly 190,000 clones appear in this sample, roughly four fifths of them only once. The leading ten clones occupy about 5.7% of the sample.

This clone was detected many times. There is no known antigen for this receptor. Base quality data are lacking; no much larger clone is found one base away. CDR1 and CDR2 are drawn from the germline V gene (reference sequence): LNHDA, SQIVND. The CDR3, from cysteine to phenylalanine, totals 14 residues. The only DNA kept is the CDR3, 42 bases in frame from the first base. Relative to germline, V is 4 bases shorter and J is 0 bases shorter, with 9 bases between their ends. This sequence was found in a woman between 40 and 55 years old with acute or convalescent COVID-19. Sequences were obtained from peripheral blood. This sequence uses TRBV19 and TRBJ1-2, with a tentative D gene TRBD1 over 5 matching bases. In nucleotides, the sequence is TGTGCCAGTAGTACCCAGGGCCCTAACTATGGCTACACCTTC. The resulting protein is CASSTQGPNYGYTF.